Sequencing of this T cell receptor (beta chain) was carried out in a study of T-cell reconstitution after alpha-beta-depleted transplantation in children. Using unique molecular identifiers, the investigators prepared the TCRbeta library. TCRdb ran MiXCR on the PCR reads and lists one entry per CDR3 protein. The table includes 500,000 to 750,000 distinct CDR3 sequences, 10% to 15% detected once. The table lists this clonotype with many counts. Its cognate antigen is unknown. The ends were cut back, 4 bases at V and 3 bases at J, with 13 bases in the middle. Germline lookup yields CDR1 MGHDK and CDR2 SYGVNS. There are 14 residues in the CDR3. Study outcomes and limitations: Several hundred graft clones that had expanded were reportedly the source of alpha-beta T cells about two months after transplant. Recipient T cells and thymic progenitors that survived were the source of the high TCRbeta diversity seen at day 60 in some patients. T-cell numbers and diversity one year post-transplant derived largely from freshly generated T cells.

The sequencing here drew on PBMCs, mostly from graft donor cells, taken 360 days after TCRalphabeta/CD19-depleted stem cell transplant. The chain recombines TRBV25-1 with TRBJ2-7; D could derive from TRBD1 or TRBD2 (5 bases each). The sequence was obtained from a male patient younger than 18 who had a stem cell transplant for acute myeloid leukemia, so the T cells may come from the graft donor. The DNA for the CDR3 is TGTGCCAGCAGTGGGGGGAGCGTACTCTACGAGCAGTACTTC. It specifies CASSGGSVLYEQYF.